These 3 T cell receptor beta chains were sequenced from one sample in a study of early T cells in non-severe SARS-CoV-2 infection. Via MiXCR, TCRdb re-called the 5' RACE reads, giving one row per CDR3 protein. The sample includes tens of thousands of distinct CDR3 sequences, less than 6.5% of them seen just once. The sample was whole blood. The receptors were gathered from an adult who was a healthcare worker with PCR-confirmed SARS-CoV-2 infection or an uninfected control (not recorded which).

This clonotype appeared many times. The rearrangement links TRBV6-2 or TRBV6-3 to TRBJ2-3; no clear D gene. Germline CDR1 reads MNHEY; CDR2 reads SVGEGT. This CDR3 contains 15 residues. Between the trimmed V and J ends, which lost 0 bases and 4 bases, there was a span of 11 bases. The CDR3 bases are TGTGCCAGCAGTTACTCGATTGGGATTGCAGATACGCAGTATTTT. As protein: CASSYSIGIADTQYF.

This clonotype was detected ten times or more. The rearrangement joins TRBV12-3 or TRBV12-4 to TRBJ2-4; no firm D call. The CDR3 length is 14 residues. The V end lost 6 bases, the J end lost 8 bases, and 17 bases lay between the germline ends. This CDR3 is CASRMGSEGYIQYF. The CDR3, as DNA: TGTGCCAGCAGGATGGGCTCCGAAGGATACATTCAGTACTTC.

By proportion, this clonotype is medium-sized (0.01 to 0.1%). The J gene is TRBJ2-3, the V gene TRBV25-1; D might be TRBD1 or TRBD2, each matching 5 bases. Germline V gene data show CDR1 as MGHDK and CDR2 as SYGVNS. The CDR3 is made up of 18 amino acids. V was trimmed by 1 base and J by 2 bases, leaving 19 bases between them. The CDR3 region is CASSESAPRDLITDTQYF. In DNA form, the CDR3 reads TGTGCCAGCAGTGAATCGGCCCCTCGGGACCTTATCACAGATACGCAGTATTTT.